This is a list of T cell receptor beta chains from one sample in a study of regulatory T cells in long-lasting Graves disease. TCRdb ran MiXCR on the multiplex PCR reads and lists one entry per CDR3 protein. The table includes 550,000 to 650,000 distinct CDR3 sequences, roughly 15% detected once. The data also belong to a second study, concerning T cells in Graves' hyperthyroidism and ophthalmopathy.

Sequenced material: peripheral blood mononuclear cells (PBMCs), taken at new diagnosis, from a patient treated with antithyroid drugs. The receptors stem from a man younger than 30 with Graves disease. Both conserved end residues are part of each CDR3. Fields, in order: V gene, D gene, J gene, clone size, CDR3 protein, CDR3 DNA. A D gene is named only where the DNA matches it firmly. Rows give clone size only sometimes, using once, few, many, or a class for an expanded clone.

V: TRBV27; D: NA; J: TRBJ2-5; size: many; CDR3: CASSLPKRQQETQYF; DNA: TGTGCCAGCAGTCTCCCCAAAAGACAGCAAGAGACCCAGTACTTC
V: TRBV11-2; D: NA; J: TRBJ1-3; size: many; CDR3: CASNHPGPGNTIYF; DNA: TGTGCCAGCAACCACCCCGGGCCTGGAAACACCATATATTTT
V: TRBV18; D: TRBD2; J: TRBJ2-1; size: few; CDR3: CASSPPFAGVYNEQFF; DNA: TGTGCCAGCTCACCACCGTTCGCGGGAGTCTACAATGAGCAGTTCTTC
V: TRBV27; D: NA; J: TRBJ2-5; size: many; CDR3: CASLRHMKSETQYF; DNA: TGTGCCAGCTTAAGACACATGAAGTCCGAGACCCAGTACTTC
V: TRBV5-1; D: NA; J: TRBJ2-3; size: few; CDR3: CASSLAARYF; DNA: TGCGCCAGCAGCTTGGCCGCTCGGTATTTT
V: TRBV10-3; D: TRBD1; J: TRBJ1-5; size: NA; CDR3: CAISDFPDRASKPQHF; DNA: TGTGCCATCAGTGACTTCCCGGACAGGGCCTCCAAACCCCAGCATTTT
V: TRBV28; D: NA; J: TRBJ1-1; size: few; CDR3: CAGSLWVQISDMNTEAFF; DNA: TGTGCCGGCAGTTTATGGGTACAGATTAGCGACATGAACACTGAAGCTTTCTTT
V: TRBV28; D: NA; J: TRBJ1-2; size: many; CDR3: CATLLGGGDGYTF; DNA: TGTGCCACCCTACTTGGGGGGGGGGATGGCTACACCTTC
V: TRBV2; D: NA; J: TRBJ2-7; size: many; CDR3: CASSEAGTATSYEQYF; DNA: TGTGCCAGCAGTGAAGCCGGGACGGCTACCTCCTACGAGCAGTACTTC
V: TRBV3-1; D: TRBD2; J: TRBJ2-7; size: many; CDR3: CASSHDRGGRWYF; DNA: TGTGCCAGCAGCCACGATCGGGGCGGGAGATGGTACTTC
V: TRBV4-2; D: TRBD2; J: TRBJ2-7; size: few; CDR3: CASSQETGLAGAYEQYF; DNA: TGTGCCAGCAGCCAAGAGACGGGACTAGCGGGAGCCTACGAGCAGTACTTC